This T cell receptor beta chain appears in the sequencing data of a study of blood T cells in healthy people across ages. Study-wide background: In model experiments, template switching was able to capture about one barcoded beta molecule for every two T cells that were present.

Through a sample-barcoded 5' primer and a J-beta primer mix, a second PCR was run for roughly 7 to 11 cycles. Each of the cDNA molecules was tagged by a template-switch adaptor with 12 random nucleotides. TCRdb reanalysed the 5' RACE reads using MiXCR and keeps one entry per CDR3 protein. The repertoire holds roughly 680,000 distinct CDR3 sequences, with around 45% as singletons. Looked up from germline, CDR1 is SQVTM and CDR2 is ANQGSEA. The CDR3 totals 14 residues. J lost 5 bases, V lost 7 bases, and 8 bases had no gene match. Drawing of peripheral blood yielded 8.5 to 10 milliliters from each donor.

This sequence originates from a woman aged 60-75 years in good health. The chain joins TRBV29-1 to TRBJ2-5; 12 nucleotides match TRBD2. Sequenced: blood. CDR3 coding DNA: TGCAGCGCTGGGACTAGCGGGCCTGGGGAGACCCAGTACTTC. As protein: CSAGTSGPGETQYF.